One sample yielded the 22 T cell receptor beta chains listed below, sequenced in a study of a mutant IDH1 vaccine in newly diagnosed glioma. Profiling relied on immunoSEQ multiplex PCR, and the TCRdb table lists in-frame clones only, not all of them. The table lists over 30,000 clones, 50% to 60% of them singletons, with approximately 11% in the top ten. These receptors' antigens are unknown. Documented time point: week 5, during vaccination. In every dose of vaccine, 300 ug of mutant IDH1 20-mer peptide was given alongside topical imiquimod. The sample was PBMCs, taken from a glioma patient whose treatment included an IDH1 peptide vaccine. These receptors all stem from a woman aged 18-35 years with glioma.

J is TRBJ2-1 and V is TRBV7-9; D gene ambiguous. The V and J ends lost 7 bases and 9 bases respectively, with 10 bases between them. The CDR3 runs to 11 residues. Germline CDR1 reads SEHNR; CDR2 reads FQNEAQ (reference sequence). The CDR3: CASNLGIEQFF. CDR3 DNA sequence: TGTGCCAGCAACCTGGGAATTGAGCAGTTCTTC.

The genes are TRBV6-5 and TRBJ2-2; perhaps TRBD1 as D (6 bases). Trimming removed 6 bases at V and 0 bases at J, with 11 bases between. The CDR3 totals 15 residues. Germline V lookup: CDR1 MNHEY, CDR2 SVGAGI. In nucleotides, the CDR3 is TGTGCCAGCAGCACAGGGTTCGCGAACACCGGGGAGCTGTTTTTT. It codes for CASSTGFANTGELFF.

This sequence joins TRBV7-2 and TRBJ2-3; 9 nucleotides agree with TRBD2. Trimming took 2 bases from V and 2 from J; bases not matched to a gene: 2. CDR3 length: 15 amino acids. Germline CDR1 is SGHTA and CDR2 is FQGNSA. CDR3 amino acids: CASSLRLADTDTQYF. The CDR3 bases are TGTGCCAGCAGCTTAAGACTAGCGGACACAGATACGCAGTATTTT.

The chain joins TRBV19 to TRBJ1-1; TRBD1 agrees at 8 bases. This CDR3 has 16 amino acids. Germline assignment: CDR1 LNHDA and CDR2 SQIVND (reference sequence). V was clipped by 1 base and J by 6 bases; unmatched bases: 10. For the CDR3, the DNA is TGTGCCAGTAGTATAGGGGGGACAGGAGGTGGACCTGAAGCTTTCTTT. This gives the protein CASSIGGTGGGPEAFF. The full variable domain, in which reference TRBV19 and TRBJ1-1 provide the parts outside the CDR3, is DGGITQSPKYLFRKEGQNVTLSCEQNLNHDAMYWYRQDPGQGLRLIYYSQIVNDFQKGDIAEGYSVSREKKESFPLTVTSAQKNPTAFYLCASSIGGTGGGPEAFFGQGTRLTVV.

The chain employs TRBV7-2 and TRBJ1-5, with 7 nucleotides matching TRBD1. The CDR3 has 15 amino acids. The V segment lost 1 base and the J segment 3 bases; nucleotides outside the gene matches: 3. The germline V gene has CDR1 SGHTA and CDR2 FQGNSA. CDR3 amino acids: CASSLVTGVNQPQHF. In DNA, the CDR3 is TGTGCCAGCAGCTTAGTAACAGGGGTCAATCAGCCCCAGCATTTT. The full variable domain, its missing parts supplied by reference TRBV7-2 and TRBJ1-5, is GAGVSQSPSNKVTEKGKDVELRCDPISGHTALYWYRQSLGQGLEFLIYFQGNSAPDKSGLPSDRFSAERTGGSVSTLTIQRTQQEDSAVYLCASSLVTGVNQPQHFGDGTRLSIL.

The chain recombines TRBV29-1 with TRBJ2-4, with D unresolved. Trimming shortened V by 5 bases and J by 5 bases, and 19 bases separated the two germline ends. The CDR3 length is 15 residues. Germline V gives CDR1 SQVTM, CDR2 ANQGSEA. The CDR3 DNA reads TGCAGCGTTTGGGAACAGAATAAGGCGGAAAACATTCAGTACTTC. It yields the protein CSVWEQNKAENIQYF.

CDR3 sequence (DNA): TGTGCCATCAGTGAGAAACAGCTGGGAACTGAAGCTTTCTTT. Its translation: CAISEKQLGTEAFF. The V and J genes are TRBV10-3 and TRBJ1-1; D unresolved. Germline CDR1 reads ENHRY; CDR2 reads SYGVKD. The V gene lost 2 bases and the J gene lost 5 bases, with 12 bases spanning the gap. This CDR3 has 14 amino acids.

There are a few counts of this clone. The DNA for the CDR3 is TGCGCCAGCAGCCAAGATGGGGGAGGTAGCTCCTACGAGCAGTACTTC. This gives the protein CASSQDGGGSSYEQYF. The J gene is TRBJ2-7, the V gene TRBV4-1, with a tentative D call TRBD2 (6 bases). There are 16 residues in the CDR3. V shed 0 bases and J shed 0 bases, with 12 bases lying between them. CDR1 and CDR2 from the germline V gene are MGHRA and YSYEKL.

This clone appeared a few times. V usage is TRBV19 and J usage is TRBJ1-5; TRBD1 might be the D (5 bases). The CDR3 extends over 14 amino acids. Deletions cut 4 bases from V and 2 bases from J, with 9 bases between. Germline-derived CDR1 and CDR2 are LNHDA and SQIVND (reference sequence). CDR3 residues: CASSRGTGNQPQHF. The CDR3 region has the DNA TGTGCCAGTAGTAGGGGGACGGGCAATCAGCCCCAGCATTTT.

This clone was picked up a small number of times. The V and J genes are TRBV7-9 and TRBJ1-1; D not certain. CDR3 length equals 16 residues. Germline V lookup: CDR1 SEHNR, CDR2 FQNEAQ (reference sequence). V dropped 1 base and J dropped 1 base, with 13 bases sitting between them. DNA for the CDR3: TGTGCCAGCAGCTTAGGAAGGGATATCAGGAACACTGAAGCTTTCTTT. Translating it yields CASSLGRDIRNTEAFF.

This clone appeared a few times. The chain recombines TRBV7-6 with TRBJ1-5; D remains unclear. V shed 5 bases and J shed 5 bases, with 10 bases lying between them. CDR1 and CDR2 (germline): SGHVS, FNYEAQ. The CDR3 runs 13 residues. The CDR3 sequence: CASSHSGDQPQHF. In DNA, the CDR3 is TGTGCCAGCAGCCACAGTGGCGATCAGCCCCAGCATTTT.

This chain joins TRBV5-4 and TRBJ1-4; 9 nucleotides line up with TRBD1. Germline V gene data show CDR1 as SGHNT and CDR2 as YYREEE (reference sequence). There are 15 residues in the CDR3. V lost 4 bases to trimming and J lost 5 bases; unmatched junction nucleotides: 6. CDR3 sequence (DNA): TGTGCCAGCAGCCCTTCCGGGACAGGGAATGAAAAACTGTTTTTT. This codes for CASSPSGTGNEKLFF.

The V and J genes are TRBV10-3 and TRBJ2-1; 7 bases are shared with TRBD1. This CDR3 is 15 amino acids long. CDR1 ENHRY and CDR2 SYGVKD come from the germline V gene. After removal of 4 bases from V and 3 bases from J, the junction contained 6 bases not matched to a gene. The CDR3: CAISGLRGSYNEQFF. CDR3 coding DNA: TGTGCCATCAGTGGCCTCAGGGGGAGCTACAATGAGCAGTTCTTC.

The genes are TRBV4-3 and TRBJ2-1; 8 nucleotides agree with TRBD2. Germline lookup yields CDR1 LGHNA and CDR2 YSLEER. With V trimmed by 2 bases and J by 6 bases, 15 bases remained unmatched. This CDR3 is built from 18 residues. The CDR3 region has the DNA TGCGCCAGCAGCCAATGGTCCTACGGGAGGGCCCTCGGCAATGAGCAGTTCTTC. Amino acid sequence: CASSQWSYGRALGNEQFF.

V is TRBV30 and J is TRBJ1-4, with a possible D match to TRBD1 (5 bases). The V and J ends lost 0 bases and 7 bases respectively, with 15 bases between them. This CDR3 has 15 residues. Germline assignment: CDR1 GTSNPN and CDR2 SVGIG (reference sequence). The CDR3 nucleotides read TGTGCCTGGAGTGTACACGAAGGGGAAGGTGAAAAACTGTTTTTT. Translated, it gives CAWSVHEGEGEKLFF.

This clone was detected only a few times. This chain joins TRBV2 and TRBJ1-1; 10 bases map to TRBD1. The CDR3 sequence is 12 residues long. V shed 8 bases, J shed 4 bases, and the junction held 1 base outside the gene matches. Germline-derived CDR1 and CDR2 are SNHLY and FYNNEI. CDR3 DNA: TGTGCCAGCGGACAGGGGGGCACTGAAGCTTTCTTT. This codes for CASGQGGTEAFF. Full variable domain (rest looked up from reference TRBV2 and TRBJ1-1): EPEVTQTPSHQVTQMGQEVILRCVPISNHLYFYWYRQILGQKVEFLVSFYNNEISEKSEIFDDQFSVERPDGSNFTLKIRSTKLEDSAMYFCASGQGGTEAFFGQGTRLTVV.

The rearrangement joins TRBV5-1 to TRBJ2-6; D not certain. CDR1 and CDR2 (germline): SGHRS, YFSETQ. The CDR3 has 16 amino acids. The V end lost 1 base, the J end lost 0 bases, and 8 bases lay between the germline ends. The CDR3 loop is CASSLNYGSGANVLTF. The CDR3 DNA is TGCGCCAGCAGCTTGAACTACGGCTCTGGGGCCAACGTCCTGACTTTC.

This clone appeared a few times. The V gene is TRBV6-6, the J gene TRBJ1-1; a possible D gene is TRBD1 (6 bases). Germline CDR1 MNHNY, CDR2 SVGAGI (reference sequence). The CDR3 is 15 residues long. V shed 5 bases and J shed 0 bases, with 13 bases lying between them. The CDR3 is CASSEQTGLNTEAFF. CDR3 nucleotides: TGTGCCAGCAGTGAGCAGACAGGTTTGAACACTGAAGCTTTCTTT.

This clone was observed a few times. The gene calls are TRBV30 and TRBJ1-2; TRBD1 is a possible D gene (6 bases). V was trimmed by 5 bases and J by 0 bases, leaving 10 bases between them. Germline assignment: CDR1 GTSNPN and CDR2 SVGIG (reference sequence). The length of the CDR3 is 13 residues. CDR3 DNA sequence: TGTGCCTGGGCTCGGACAGCTAACTATGGCTACACCTTC. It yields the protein CAWARTANYGYTF.

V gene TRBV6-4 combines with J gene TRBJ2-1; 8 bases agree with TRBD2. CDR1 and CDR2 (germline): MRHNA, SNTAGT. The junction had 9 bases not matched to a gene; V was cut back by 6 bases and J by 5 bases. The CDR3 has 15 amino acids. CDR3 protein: CASSAGLAGNNEQFF. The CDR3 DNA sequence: TGTGCCAGCAGCGCCGGACTAGCAGGAAACAATGAGCAGTTCTTC.

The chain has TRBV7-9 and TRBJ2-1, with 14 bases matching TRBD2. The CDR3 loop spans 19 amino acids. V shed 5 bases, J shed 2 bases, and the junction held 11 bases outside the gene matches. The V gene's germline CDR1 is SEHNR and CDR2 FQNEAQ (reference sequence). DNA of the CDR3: TGTGCCAGCAGCCCCGGGACTAGCGGGAGTTTGCAACCCTACAATGAGCAGTTCTTC. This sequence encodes CASSPGTSGSLQPYNEQFF.

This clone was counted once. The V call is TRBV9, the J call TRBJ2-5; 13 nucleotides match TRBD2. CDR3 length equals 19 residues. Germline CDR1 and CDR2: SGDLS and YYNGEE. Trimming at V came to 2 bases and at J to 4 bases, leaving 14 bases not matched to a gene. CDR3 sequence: CASSVARGLAGLFRETQYF. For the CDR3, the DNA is TGTGCCAGCAGCGTTGCCCGGGGACTAGCGGGACTGTTCAGAGAGACCCAGTACTTC.